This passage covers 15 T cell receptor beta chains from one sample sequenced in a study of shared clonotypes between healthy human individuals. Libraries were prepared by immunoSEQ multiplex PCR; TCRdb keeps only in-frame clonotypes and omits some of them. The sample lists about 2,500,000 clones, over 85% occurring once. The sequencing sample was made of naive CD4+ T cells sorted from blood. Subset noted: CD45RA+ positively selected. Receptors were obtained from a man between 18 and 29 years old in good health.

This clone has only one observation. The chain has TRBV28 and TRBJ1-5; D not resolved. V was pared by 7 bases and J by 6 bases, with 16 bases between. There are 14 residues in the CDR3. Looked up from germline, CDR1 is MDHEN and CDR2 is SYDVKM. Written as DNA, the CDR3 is TGTGCCAGCAACGACCCCGCGCAGCGTCAGCCCCAGCATTTT. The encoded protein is CASNDPAQRQPQHF.

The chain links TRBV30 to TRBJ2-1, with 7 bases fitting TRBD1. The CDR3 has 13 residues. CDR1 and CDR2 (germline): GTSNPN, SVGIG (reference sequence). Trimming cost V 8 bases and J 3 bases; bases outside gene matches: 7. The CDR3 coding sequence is TGTGCCAGCGAGACAGGGAACTACAATGAGCAGTTCTTC. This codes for CASETGNYNEQFF.

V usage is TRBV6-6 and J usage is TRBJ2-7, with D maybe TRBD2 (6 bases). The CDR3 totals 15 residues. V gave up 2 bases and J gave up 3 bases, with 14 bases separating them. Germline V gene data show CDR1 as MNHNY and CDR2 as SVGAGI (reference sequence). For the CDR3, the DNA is TGTGCCAGCAGTTACAGCCCGGGAGCGATCTACGAGCAGTACTTC. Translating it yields CASSYSPGAIYEQYF.

The CDR3 coding sequence is TGTGCCAGCAGAAAGGGCCTTGACAGTGGGACAGATACGCAGTATTTT. Encoded protein: CASRKGLDSGTDTQYF. The rearrangement links TRBV2 to TRBJ2-3; D may be TRBD1 (5 bases). This CDR3 region has 16 residues. Deletions cut 6 bases from V and 3 bases from J, with 19 bases between. Germline assignment: CDR1 SNHLY and CDR2 FYNNEI.

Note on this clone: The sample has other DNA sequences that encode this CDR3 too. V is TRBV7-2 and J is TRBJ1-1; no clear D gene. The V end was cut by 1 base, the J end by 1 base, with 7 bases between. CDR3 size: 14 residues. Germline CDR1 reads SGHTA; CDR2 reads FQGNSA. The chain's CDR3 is CASSLGGGNTEAFF. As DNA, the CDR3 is TGTGCCAGCAGCTTAGGTGGAGGGAACACTGAAGCTTTCTTT.

The CDR3 DNA reads TGCGCCAGCAGCCCCCAGGGGGGGCCGGGCACAGATACGCAGTATTTT. Translating it yields CASSPQGGPGTDTQYF. V gene TRBV5-1 combines with J gene TRBJ2-3; TRBD1 or TRBD2 may be the D gene (7 bases each). CDR3 length equals 16 residues. CDR1 and CDR2 from the germline V gene are SGHRS and YFSETQ. The V end lost 4 bases, the J end lost 1 base, and 16 bases lay between the germline ends.

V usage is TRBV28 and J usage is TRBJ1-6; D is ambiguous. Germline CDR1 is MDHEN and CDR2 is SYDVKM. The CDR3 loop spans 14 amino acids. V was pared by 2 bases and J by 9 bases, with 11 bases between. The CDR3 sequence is CASSLKFGGSPLHF. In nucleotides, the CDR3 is TGTGCCAGCAGTTTAAAATTTGGAGGTTCACCCCTCCACTTT.

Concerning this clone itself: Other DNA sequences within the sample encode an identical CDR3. The CDR3 bases are TGCGCCAGCAGCTTGAGGACGGACCCTGGAAACACCATATATTTT. Encoded protein: CASSLRTDPGNTIYF. This sequence joins TRBV5-1 and TRBJ1-3; no reliable D call. Trimming removed 1 base at V and 2 bases at J, with 10 bases between. In germline, CDR1 is SGHRS, CDR2 YFSETQ. The CDR3 runs 15 residues. The complete variable domain, with remaining parts taken from reference TRBV5-1 and TRBJ1-3, reads KAGVTQTPRYLIKTRGQQVTLSCSPISGHRSVSWYQQTPGQGLQFLFEYFSETQRNKGNFPGRFSGRQFSNSRSEMNVSTLELGDSALYLCASSLRTDPGNTIYFGEGSWLTVV.

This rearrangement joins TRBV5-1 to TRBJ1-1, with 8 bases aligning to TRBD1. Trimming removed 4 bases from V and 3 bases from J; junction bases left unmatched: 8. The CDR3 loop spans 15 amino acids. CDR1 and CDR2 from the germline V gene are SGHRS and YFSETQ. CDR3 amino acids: CASSHSLDRDTEAFF. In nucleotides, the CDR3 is TGCGCCAGCAGCCATAGCTTGGACAGGGACACTGAAGCTTTCTTT.

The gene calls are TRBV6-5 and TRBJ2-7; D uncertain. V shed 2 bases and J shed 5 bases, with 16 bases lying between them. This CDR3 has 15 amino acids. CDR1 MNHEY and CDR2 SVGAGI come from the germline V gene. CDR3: CASSYDGSLGDEQYF. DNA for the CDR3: TGTGCCAGCAGTTACGATGGTAGCCTCGGAGACGAGCAGTACTTC.

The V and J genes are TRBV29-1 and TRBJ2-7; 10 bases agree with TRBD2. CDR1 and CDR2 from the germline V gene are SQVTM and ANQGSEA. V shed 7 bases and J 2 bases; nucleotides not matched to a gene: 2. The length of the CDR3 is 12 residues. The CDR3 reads CSASGGPYEQYF. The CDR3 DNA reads TGCAGCGCTAGCGGGGGTCCCTACGAGCAGTACTTC.

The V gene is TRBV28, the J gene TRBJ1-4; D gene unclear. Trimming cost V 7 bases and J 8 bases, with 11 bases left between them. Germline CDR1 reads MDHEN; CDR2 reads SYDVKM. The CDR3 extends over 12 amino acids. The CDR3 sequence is CASNLRREKLFF. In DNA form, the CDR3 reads TGTGCCAGCAACTTACGGAGGGAAAAACTGTTTTTT.

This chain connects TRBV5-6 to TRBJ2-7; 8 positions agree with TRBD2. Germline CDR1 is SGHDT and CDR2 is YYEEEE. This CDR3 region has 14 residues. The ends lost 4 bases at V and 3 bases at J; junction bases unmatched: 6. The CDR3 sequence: CASSPGGSVYEQYF. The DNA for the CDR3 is TGTGCCAGCAGCCCGGGGGGGTCAGTCTACGAGCAGTACTTC.

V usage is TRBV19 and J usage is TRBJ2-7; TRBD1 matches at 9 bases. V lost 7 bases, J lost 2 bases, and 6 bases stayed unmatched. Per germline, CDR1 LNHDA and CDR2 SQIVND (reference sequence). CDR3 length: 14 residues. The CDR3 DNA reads TGTGCCAGTACTCCCGGGACAGGGACCTACGAGCAGTACTTC. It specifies CASTPGTGTYEQYF.

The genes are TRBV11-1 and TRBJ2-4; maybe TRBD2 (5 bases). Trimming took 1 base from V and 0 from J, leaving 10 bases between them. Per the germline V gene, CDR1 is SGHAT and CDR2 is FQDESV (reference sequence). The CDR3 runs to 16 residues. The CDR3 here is CASSLDVGLAKNIQYF. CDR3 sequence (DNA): TGTGCCAGCAGCTTAGACGTCGGACTAGCCAAAAACATTCAGTACTTC.